A single sample gave rise to the 14 T cell receptor beta chains below, sequenced in a study of shared clonotypes between healthy human individuals. Sequencing used immunoSEQ multiplex PCR; TCRdb keeps in-frame clones, though not all of them. The repertoire includes over 2 million clones, approximately 94% of them detected once, and about 1.1% sits in the top ten. CD8 cells classed as naive were CD45RO-negative and positively selected for CCR7, excluding terminally differentiated effector memory CD45RA+ cells. Sequencing used naive CD8+ T cells sorted from blood. The origin of the receptors is a man aged 18 to 30 in good health.

The rearrangement uses TRBV30 and TRBJ2-1, with 8 bases matching TRBD2. The CDR3 runs 15 residues. The V and J ends lost 2 bases and 0 bases, in that order; junction bases with no gene match: 3. In germline, CDR1 is GTSNPN, CDR2 SVGIG (reference sequence). DNA for the CDR3: TGTGCCTGGAGTCCCCGGGGGGGCTCCTACAATGAGCAGTTCTTC. Its protein product is CAWSPRGGSYNEQFF.

This clone was seen just once. The J gene is TRBJ1-4, the V gene TRBV29-1, with 9 bases lining up with TRBD1. The ends lost 6 bases at V and 8 bases at J; junction bases unmatched: 7. The germline V gene has CDR1 SQVTM and CDR2 ANQGSEA. The CDR3 covers 13 residues. CDR3 nucleotide sequence: TGCAGCGTGACGGGACAGGGAGAGGAAAAACTGTTTTTT. Its protein product is CSVTGQGEEKLFF.

The rearrangement joins TRBV6-5 to TRBJ2-7, with 9 bases matching TRBD1. Unmatched junction bases numbered 8, after V lost 4 bases and J lost 4 bases. In germline, CDR1 is MNHEY, CDR2 SVGAGI. CDR3 length: 15 residues. The CDR3 is CASSSDRDRDYEQYF. As DNA, the CDR3 is TGTGCCAGCAGTTCAGACCGGGACAGGGATTACGAGCAGTACTTC.

The gene calls are TRBV6-1 and TRBJ2-5; D is undetermined. Looked up from germline, CDR1 is MNHNS and CDR2 is SASEGT. The CDR3 contains 18 residues. Trimming took off 2 bases at V and 0 bases at J, with 19 bases between the two ends. The CDR3 region has the DNA TGTGCCAGCAGTGAACTGGTCGGAGTGGCCCTGTACCAAGAGACCCAGTACTTC. It yields the protein CASSELVGVALYQETQYF.

The rearrangement links TRBV11-2 to TRBJ2-3; 11 bases fit TRBD2. CDR1 and CDR2 from the germline V gene are SGHAT and FQNNGV. The CDR3 contains 18 residues. V shed 5 bases, J shed 1 base, and the junction held 11 bases outside the gene matches. The CDR3 DNA sequence: TGTGCCAGCAGCGATACTAGCGGGAGTCGTAGGGGCACAGATACGCAGTATTTT. It yields the protein CASSDTSGSRRGTDTQYF.

The chain combines TRBV6-1 with TRBJ2-7; maybe TRBD1 (6 bases). The CDR3 runs 13 residues. CDR1 is MNHNS and CDR2 is SASEGT in the germline V gene. V shed 3 bases and J shed 3 bases, with 9 bases lying between them. The CDR3 nucleotides are TGTGCCAGCAGTGATACAGGGTACTACGAGCAGTACTTC. This encodes CASSDTGYYEQYF.

The chain is built from TRBV7-9 and TRBJ2-5, with 9 bases fitting TRBD2. The CDR3 extends over 17 amino acids. Germline CDR1 and CDR2: SEHNR and FQNEAQ (reference sequence). Trimming at V came to 2 bases and at J to 3 bases, leaving 10 bases not matched to a gene. The CDR3 spells CASSLYRSGRWEETQYF. In nucleotides, the CDR3 is TGTGCCAGCAGCTTATACCGTAGCGGGAGATGGGAAGAGACCCAGTACTTC.

Worth noting for this clone: Other DNA sequences from this sample encode an identical CDR3 as well. This chain uses TRBV9 with TRBJ2-7; TRBD1 aligns across 10 bases. The length of the CDR3 is 14 residues. CDR1 is SGDLS, CDR2 YYNGEE, per germline. After removal of 3 bases from V and 4 bases from J, the junction contained 4 bases not matched to a gene. The CDR3 is CASSAGTGEYEQYF. As DNA, the CDR3 is TGTGCCAGCAGCGCCGGGACAGGGGAGTACGAGCAGTACTTC.

The rearrangement joins TRBV13 to TRBJ2-5; the match to TRBD1 covers 9 bases. CDR1 and CDR2 (germline): PRHDT, FYEKMQ (reference sequence). Losses at the gene ends were 4 bases for V and 1 base for J; bases not matched to a gene: 7. This CDR3 has 16 amino acids. The CDR3 DNA follows: TGTGCCAGCAGCTCACGGGACAGGGCCTTCCAAGAGACCCAGTACTTC. This gives the protein CASSSRDRAFQETQYF. The full variable domain, completed using reference TRBV13 and TRBJ2-5, is AAGVIQSPRHLIKEKRETATLKCYPIPRHDTVYWYQQGPGQDPQFLISFYEKMQSDKGSIPDRFSAQQFSDYHSELNMSSLELGDSALYFCASSSRDRAFQETQYFGPGTRLLVL.

This clone was observed once. This chain connects TRBV2 to TRBJ1-3, with no clear D. V was trimmed by 6 bases and J by 0 bases, leaving 12 bases between them. The CDR3 totals 15 residues. Germline CDR1 is SNHLY and CDR2 is FYNNEI. This CDR3 is CASSDFLSSGNTIYF. In DNA form, the CDR3 reads TGTGCCAGCAGCGACTTTTTAAGCTCTGGAAACACCATATATTTT.

This chain joins TRBV19 and TRBJ2-5; D is tentatively TRBD1 or TRBD2 (5 bases each). The length of the CDR3 is 15 residues. V dropped 4 bases and J dropped 3 bases, with 15 bases sitting between them. The germline gives CDR1 LNHDA, CDR2 SQIVND (reference sequence). CDR3 amino acids: CASSTELGTEETQYF. CDR3 nucleotide sequence: TGTGCCAGTAGTACGGAACTGGGGACGGAAGAGACCCAGTACTTC.

V gene TRBV27 combines with J gene TRBJ1-2, with unresolved D. Trimming removed 6 bases at V and 6 bases at J, with 14 bases between. The CDR3 is made up of 13 amino acids. Germline-derived CDR1 and CDR2 are MNHEY and SMNVEV (reference sequence). CDR3 protein: CASSPVGGNGYTF. As DNA, the CDR3 is TGTGCCAGCAGCCCAGTGGGAGGGAATGGCTACACCTTC.

The chain is built from TRBV9 and TRBJ1-2, with D uncertain. The CDR3 spans 15 residues. Per germline, CDR1 SGDLS and CDR2 YYNGEE. V lost 0 bases, J lost 3 bases, and 12 bases lay in between. CDR3 sequence (DNA): TGTGCCAGCAGCGTAGATGGGAAAGCTCACTATGGCTACACCTTC. Amino acids: CASSVDGKAHYGYTF.

This clone was seen just once. The V call is TRBV13, the J call TRBJ2-3; no firm D call. The CDR3 covers 13 residues. Between the trimmed V and J ends, which lost 3 bases and 1 base, there was a span of 5 bases. CDR1 is PRHDT, CDR2 FYEKMQ, per germline (reference sequence). For the CDR3, the DNA is TGTGCCAGCAGCTTCATAGGCACAGATACGCAGTATTTT. Residues: CASSFIGTDTQYF.